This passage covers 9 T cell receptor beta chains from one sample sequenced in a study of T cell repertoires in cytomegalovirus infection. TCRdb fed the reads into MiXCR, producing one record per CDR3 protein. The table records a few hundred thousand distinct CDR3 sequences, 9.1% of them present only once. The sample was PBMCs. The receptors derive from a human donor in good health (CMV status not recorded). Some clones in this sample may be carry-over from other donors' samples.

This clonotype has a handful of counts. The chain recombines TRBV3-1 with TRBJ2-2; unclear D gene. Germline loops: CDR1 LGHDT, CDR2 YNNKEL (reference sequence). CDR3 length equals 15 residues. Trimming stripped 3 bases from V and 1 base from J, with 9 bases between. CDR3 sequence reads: CASSHRHGNTGELFF. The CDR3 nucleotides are TGTGCCAGCAGCCACAGACACGGGAACACCGGGGAGCTGTTTTTT. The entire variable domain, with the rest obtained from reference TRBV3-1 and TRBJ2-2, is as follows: DTAVSQTPKYLVTQMGNDKSIKCEQNLGHDTMYWYKQDSKKFLKIMFSYNNKELIINETVPNRFSPKSPDKAHLNLHINSLELGDSAVYFCASSHRHGNTGELFFGEGSRLTVL.

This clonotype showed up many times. The CDR3 spells CASSRTGDYEQYF. The CDR3 region has the DNA TGTGCCAGCAGTCGGACAGGGGACTACGAGCAGTACTTC. V and J are TRBV6-5 and TRBJ2-7; 9 positions agree with TRBD1. J lost 3 bases, V lost 5 bases, and 2 bases had no gene match. CDR3 length: 13 amino acids. The germline CDR1 and CDR2 sequences are MNHEY and SVGAGI.

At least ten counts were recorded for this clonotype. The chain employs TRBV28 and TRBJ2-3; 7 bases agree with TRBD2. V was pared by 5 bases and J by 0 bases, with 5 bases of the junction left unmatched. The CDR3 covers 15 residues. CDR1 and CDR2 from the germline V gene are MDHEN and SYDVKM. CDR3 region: CASSTTSLSTDTQYF. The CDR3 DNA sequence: TGTGCCAGCAGTACGACTAGCCTAAGCACAGATACGCAGTATTTT.

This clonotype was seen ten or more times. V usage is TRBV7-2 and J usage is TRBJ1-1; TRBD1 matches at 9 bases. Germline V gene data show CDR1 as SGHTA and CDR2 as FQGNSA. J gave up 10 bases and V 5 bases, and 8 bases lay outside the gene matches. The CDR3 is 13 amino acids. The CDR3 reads CASSSGQGLPAFF. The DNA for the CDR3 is TGTGCCAGCAGCAGCGGACAGGGGTTGCCAGCTTTCTTT. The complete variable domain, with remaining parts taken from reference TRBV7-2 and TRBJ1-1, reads GAGVSQSPSNKVTEKGKDVELRCDPISGHTALYWYRQSLGQGLEFLIYFQGNSAPDKSGLPSDRFSAERTGGSVSTLTIQRTQQEDSAVYLCASSSGQGLPAFFGQGTRLTVV.

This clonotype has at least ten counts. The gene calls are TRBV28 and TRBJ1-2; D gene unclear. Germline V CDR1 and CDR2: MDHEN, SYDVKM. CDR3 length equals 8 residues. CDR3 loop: CCNYGYTF. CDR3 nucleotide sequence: TGTTGTAACTATGGCTACACCTTC.

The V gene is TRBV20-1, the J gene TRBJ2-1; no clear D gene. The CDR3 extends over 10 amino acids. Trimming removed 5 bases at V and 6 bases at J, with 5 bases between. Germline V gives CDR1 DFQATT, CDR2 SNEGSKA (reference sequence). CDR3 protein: CSAVFNEQFF. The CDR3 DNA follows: TGCAGTGCTGTATTCAATGAGCAGTTCTTC.

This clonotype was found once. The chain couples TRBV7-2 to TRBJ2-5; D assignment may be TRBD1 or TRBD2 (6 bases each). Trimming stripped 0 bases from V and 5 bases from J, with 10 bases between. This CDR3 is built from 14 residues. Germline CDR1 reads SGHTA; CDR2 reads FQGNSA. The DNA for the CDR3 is TGTGCCAGCAGCTTAGCGGGGGGCCTTGAGACCCAGTACTTC. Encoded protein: CASSLAGGLETQYF.

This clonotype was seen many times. The CDR3 bases are TGTGCCAGCAGCGGGGACAGGGTTTCACCCCTCCACTTT. It is translated as CASSGDRVSPLHF. The chain recombines TRBV7-9 with TRBJ1-6, with 9 bases aligning to TRBD1. This CDR3 comprises 13 residues. In germline, CDR1 is SEHNR, CDR2 FQNEAQ (reference sequence). V lost 5 bases to trimming and J lost 9 bases; unmatched junction nucleotides: 2. The full variable domain, in which reference TRBV7-9 and TRBJ1-6 provide the parts outside the CDR3, is DTGVSQNPRHKITKRGQNVTFRCDPISEHNRLYWYRQTLGQGPEFLTYFQNEAQLEKSRLLSDRFSAERPKGSFSTLEIQRTEQGDSAMYLCASSGDRVSPLHFGNGTRLTVT.

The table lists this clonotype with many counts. Written as DNA, the CDR3 is TGTGCCAGCAGCCGGACAGGGGGCAAGAACACCGGGGAGCTGTTTTTT. Residues: CASSRTGGKNTGELFF. This chain joins TRBV7-3 and TRBJ2-2; 11 nucleotides align to TRBD1. This CDR3 contains 16 residues. CDR1 SGHTA and CDR2 FQGTGA come from the germline V gene. After removal of 5 bases from V and 1 base from J, the junction contained 3 bases not matched to a gene.